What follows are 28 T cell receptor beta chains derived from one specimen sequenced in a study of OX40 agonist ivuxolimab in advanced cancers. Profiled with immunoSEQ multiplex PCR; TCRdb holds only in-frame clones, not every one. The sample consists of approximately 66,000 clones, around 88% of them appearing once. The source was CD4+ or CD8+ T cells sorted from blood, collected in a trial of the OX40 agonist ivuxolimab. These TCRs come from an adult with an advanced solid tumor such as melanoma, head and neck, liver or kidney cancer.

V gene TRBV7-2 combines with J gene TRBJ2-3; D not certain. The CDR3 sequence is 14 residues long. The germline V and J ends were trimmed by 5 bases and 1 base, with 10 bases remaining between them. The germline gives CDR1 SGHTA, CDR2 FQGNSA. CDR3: CASSEAWGTDTQYF. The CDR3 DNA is TGTGCCAGCAGCGAAGCATGGGGCACAGATACGCAGTATTTT.

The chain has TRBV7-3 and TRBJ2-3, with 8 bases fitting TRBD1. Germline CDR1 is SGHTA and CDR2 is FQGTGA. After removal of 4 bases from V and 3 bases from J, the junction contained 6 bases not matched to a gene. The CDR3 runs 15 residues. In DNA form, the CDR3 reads TGTGCCAGCAGCTCCGGACAGGGACCGACAGATACGCAGTATTTT. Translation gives CASSSGQGPTDTQYF.

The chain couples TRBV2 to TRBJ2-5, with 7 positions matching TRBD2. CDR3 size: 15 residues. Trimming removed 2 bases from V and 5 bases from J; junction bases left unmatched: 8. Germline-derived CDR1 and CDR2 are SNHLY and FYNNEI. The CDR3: CASSEWGGGAETQYF. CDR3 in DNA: TGTGCCAGCAGTGAATGGGGCGGGGGTGCTGAGACCCAGTACTTC.

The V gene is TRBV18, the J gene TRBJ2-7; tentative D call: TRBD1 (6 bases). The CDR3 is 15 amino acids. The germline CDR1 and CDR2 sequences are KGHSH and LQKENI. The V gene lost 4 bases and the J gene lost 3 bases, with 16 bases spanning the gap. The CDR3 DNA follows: TGTGCCAGCTCACGCCGGGACAACGGAAACTACGAGCAGTACTTC. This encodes CASSRRDNGNYEQYF. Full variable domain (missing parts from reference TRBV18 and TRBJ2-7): NAGVMQNPRHLVRRRGQEARLRCSPMKGHSHVYWYRQLPEEGLKFMVYLQKENIIDESGMPKERFSAEFPKEGPSILRIQQVVRGDSAAYFCASSRRDNGNYEQYFGPGTRLTVT.

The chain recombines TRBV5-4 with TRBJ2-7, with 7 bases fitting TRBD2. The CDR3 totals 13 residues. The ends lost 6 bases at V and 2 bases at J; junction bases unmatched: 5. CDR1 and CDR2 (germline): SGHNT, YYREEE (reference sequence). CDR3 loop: CASTKAGAYEQYF. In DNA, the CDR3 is TGTGCCAGCACGAAGGCGGGGGCCTACGAGCAGTACTTC.

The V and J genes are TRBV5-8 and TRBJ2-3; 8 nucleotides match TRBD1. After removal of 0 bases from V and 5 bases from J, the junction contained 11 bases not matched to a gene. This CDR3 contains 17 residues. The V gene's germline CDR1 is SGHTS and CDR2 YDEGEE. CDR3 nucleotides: TGTGCCAGCAGCTTGGTTGACAGGGGCGATACACGAGATACGCAGTATTTT. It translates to CASSLVDRGDTRDTQYF.

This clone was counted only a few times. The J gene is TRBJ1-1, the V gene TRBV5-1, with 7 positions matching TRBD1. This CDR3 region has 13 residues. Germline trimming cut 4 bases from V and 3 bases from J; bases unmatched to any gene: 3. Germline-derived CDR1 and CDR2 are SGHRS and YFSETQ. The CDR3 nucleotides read TGCGCCAGCAGCGGGACAGTAGACACTGAAGCTTTCTTT. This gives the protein CASSGTVDTEAFF.

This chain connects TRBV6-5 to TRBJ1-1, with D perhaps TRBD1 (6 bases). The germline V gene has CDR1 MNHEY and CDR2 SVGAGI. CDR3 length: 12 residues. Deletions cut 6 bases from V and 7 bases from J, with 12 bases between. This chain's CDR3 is CASSLRGGEAFF. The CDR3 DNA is TGTGCCAGCAGCCTCAGAGGGGGTGAAGCTTTCTTT.

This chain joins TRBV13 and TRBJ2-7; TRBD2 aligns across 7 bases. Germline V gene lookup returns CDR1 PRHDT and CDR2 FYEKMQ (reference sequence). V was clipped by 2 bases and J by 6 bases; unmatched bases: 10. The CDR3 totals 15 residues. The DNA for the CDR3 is TGTGCCAGCAGCTTAAAAGGGGCGCCGGGGGGCGAGCAGTACTTC. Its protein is CASSLKGAPGGEQYF.

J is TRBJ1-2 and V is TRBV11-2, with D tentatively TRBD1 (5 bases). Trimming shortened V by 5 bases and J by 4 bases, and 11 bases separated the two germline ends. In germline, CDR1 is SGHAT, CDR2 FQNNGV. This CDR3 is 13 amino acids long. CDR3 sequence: CASSAGTGYGYTF. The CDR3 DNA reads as TGTGCCAGCAGCGCCGGGACGGGCTATGGCTACACCTTC. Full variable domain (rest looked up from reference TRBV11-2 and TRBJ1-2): EAGVAQSPRYKIIEKRQSVAFWCNPISGHATLYWYQQILGQGPKLLIQFQNNGVVDDSQLPKDRFSAERLKGVDSTLKIQPAKLEDSAVYLCASSAGTGYGYTFGSGTRLTVV.

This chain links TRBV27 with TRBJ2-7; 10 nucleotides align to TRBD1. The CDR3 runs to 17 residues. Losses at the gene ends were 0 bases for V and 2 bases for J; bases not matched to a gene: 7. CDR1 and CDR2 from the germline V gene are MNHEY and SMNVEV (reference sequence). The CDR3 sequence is CASSLSYRDRGTYEQYF. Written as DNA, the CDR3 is TGTGCCAGCAGTTTATCGTACCGGGACAGGGGAACCTACGAGCAGTACTTC.

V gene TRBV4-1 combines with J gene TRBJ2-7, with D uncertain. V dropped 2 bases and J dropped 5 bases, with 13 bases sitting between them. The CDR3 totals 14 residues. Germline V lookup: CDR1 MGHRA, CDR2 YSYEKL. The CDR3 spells CASSQQTLDHEQYF. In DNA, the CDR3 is TGCGCCAGCAGCCAACAGACCCTGGACCACGAGCAGTACTTC.

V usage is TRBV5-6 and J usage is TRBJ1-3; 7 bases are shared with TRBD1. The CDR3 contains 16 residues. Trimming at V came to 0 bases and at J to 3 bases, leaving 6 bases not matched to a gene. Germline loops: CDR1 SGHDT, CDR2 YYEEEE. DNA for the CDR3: TGTGCCAGCAGCTTGGACAGGGGTTATGGTGGAAACACCATATATTTT. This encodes CASSLDRGYGGNTIYF.

The CDR3 here is CASSGLAGETQYF. The CDR3 DNA sequence: TGTGCCAGTAGTGGACTAGCGGGCGAGACCCAGTACTTC. J is TRBJ2-5 and V is TRBV19; 11 bases are shared with TRBD2. The CDR3 is 13 residues long. With 5 bases clipped from V and 5 bases from J, the junction kept 1 base outside the gene matches. The germline V gene encodes CDR1 LNHDA and CDR2 SQIVND (reference sequence).

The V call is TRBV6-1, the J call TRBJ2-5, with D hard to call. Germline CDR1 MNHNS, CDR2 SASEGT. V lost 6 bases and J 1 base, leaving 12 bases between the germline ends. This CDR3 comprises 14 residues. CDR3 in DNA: TGTGCCAGCAGCTACGGACCGATCCAAGAGACCCAGTACTTC. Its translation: CASSYGPIQETQYF.

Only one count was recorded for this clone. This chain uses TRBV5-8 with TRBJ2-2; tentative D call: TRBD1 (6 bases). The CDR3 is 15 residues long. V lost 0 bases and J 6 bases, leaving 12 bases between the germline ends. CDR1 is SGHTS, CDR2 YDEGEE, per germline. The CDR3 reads CASSLGQAIAGELFF. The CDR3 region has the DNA TGTGCCAGCAGCTTGGGACAGGCCATAGCCGGGGAGCTGTTTTTT.

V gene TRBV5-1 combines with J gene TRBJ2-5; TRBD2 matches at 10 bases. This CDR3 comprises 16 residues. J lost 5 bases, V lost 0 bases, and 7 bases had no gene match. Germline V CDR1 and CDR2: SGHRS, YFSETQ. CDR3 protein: CASSLAGAGGLETQYF. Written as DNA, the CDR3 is TGCGCCAGCAGCTTGGCAGGAGCGGGGGGGCTTGAGACCCAGTACTTC.

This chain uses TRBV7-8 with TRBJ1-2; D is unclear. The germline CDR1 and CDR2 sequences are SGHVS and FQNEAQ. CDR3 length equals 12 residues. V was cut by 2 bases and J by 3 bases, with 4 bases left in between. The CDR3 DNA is TGTGCCAGCAGCTTATGGGACTATGGCTACACCTTC. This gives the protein CASSLWDYGYTF.

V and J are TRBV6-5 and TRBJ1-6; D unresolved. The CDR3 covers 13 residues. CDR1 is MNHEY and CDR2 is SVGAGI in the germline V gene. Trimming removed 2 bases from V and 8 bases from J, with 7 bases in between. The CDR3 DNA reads TGTGCCAGCAGTTACAATGCCGATTCACCCCTCCACTTT. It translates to CASSYNADSPLHF.

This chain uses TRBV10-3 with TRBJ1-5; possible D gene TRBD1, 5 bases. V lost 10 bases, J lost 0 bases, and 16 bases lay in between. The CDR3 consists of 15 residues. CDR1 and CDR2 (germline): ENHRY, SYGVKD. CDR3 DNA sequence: TGTGCCACAAGGGATGGGACTTATAGCAATCAGCCCCAGCATTTT. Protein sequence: CATRDGTYSNQPQHF.

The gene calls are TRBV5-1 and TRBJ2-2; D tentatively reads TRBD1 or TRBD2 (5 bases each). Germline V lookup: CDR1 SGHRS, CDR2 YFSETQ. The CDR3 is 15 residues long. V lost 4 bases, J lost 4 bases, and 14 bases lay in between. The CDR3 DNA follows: TGCGCCAGCAGCAAGGACCCGAGGGGCACCGGGGAGCTGTTTTTT. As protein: CASSKDPRGTGELFF.

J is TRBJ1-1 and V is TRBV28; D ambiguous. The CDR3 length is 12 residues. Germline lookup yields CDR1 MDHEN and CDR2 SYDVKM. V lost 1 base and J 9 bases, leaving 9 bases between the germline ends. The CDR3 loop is CASSLLQAKAFF. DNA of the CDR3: TGTGCCAGCAGTTTATTGCAGGCGAAAGCTTTCTTT.

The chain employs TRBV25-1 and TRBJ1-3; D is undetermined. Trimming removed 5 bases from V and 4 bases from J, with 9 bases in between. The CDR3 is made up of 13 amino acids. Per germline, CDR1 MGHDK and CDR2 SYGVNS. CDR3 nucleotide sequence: TGTGCCAGCAGTTTCAGTTCGGGAAACACCATATATTTT. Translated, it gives CASSFSSGNTIYF. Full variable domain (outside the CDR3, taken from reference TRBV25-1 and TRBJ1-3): EADIYQTPRYLVIGTGKKITLECSQTMGHDKMYWYQQDPGMELHLIHYSYGVNSTEKGDLSSESTVSRIRTEHFPLTLESARPSHTSQYLCASSFSSGNTIYFGEGSWLTVV.

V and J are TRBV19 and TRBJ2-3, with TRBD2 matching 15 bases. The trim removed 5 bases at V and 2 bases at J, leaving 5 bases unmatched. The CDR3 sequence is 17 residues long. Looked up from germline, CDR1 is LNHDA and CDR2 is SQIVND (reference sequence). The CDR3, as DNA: TGTGCCAGTAGTCCGGGGACTAGCGGGGGGCCCACAGATACGCAGTATTTT. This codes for CASSPGTSGGPTDTQYF. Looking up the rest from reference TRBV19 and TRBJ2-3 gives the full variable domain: DGGITQSPKYLFRKEGQNVTLSCEQNLNHDAMYWYRQDPGQGLRLIYYSQIVNDFQKGDIAEGYSVSREKKESFPLTVTSAQKNPTAFYLCASSPGTSGGPTDTQYFGPGTRLTVL.

This CDR3 reads CASSLLSFQETQYF. The CDR3 coding sequence is TGCGCCAGCAGCTTGCTCAGCTTCCAAGAGACCCAGTACTTC. The chain carries TRBV5-1 and TRBJ2-5, with unresolved D. The V and J ends lost 1 base and 1 base respectively, with 8 bases between them. CDR3 length: 14 amino acids. The germline CDR1 and CDR2 sequences are SGHRS and YFSETQ.

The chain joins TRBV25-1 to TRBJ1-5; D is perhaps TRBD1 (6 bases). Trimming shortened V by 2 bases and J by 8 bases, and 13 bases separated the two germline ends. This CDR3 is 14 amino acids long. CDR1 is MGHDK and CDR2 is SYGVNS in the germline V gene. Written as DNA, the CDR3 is TGTGCCAGCAGTGAACCAGGGGTGGGGAAGCCCCAGCATTTT. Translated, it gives CASSEPGVGKPQHF.

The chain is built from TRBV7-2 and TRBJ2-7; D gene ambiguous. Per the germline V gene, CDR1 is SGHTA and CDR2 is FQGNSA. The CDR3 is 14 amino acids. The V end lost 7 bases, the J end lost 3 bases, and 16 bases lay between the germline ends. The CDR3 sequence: CASTQTAAFYEQYF. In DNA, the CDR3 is TGTGCCAGCACCCAGACCGCGGCCTTCTACGAGCAGTACTTC.

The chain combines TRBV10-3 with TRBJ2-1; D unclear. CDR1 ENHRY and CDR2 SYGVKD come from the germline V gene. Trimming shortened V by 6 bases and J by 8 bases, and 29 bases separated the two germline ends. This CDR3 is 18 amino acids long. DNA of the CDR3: TGTGCCATCAGCAACAACCCTGCTACTACTGCCGGACGGGATGAGCAGTTCTTC. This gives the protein CAISNNPATTAGRDEQFF.